This section outlines one TCR beta chain sequence together with its context. This clone was recorded a few times. What this receptor recognizes is not known. No base quality values were provided; no much bigger clone lies one nucleotide off. This specimen belongs to a study of cytomegalovirus exposure and HLA in healthy donors (dated 2017 in TCRdb). Context from the whole study: A later analysis indicated that the 95 to 150 validation repertoires were generated on the platform also employed for the 600 to 750 repertoires of the first cohort. The study aimed to test whether signatures of past pathogen exposure could be identified by cataloging public T cell receptors. The study combined high-throughput TCR immunosequencing, statistical association of individual TCRs with disease status, and machine learning to predict cytomegalovirus infection status. In addition to the first cohort of roughly 700 subjects, a separate validation cohort of 120 different subjects was used. Overall results and qualifications from the work: Across donors, most TCR sequences were observed very rarely, whereas some public TCRs were present in many individuals. In vitro tests confirmed that a few of the cytomegalovirus-associated TCR beta chains recognize cytomegalovirus antigens. In the study, approximately 150 TCR beta chains were listed as associated with cytomegalovirus. Of the cluster scores, approximately 95% were above 0 in a later analysis, which found that TCRs clustered in the first cohort also tended to co-occur in the 120 or so validation repertoires. All 120 or so repertoires were used to score co-occurrence in the validation cohort in a later analysis, because that analysis had no HLA typing for the cohort. The authors suggested that the approach could potentially be generalized to other disease states and immunological phenotypes. Cytomegalovirus status was reported to be diagnosed by the classifier with high specificity and sensitivity in both the original and validation cohorts.

The donors belonged to the validation cohort of around 110 subjects, which was separate from the approximately 680-subject first cohort. The library was made by the immunoSEQ multiplex PCR assay. Per the authors' processing: A statistical classification framework was built for diagnosing cytomegalovirus status from the catalog of TCR beta chain sequences. The table comes from immuneACCESS by way of TCRdb, which keeps in-frame sequences with V and J called. Part of the clones is missing from these tables; in studies checked, under half for an unresolved V gene and the rest for unknown reasons. That table furnishes V, J and clone size, whereas the DNA furnished D and trimming. In this sample the table shows 95,000 to 150,000 clones, roughly 90% of which occur a single time. Together, the top ten hold about 6% of the sample. The germline V gene encodes CDR1 SGHAT and CDR2 FQNNGV. The CDR3, cysteine through phenylalanine, is 14 amino acids long. Here the CDR3 DNA is all that survives: 42 bases in frame from base 1. Between the V and J ends, shortened by 1 base and 3 bases respectively, the junction contains 7 bases.

This receptor was identified in a woman between 18 and 29 years old in good health and CMV-seropositive. Specimen: PBMCs. The chain links TRBV11-2 with TRBJ1-5; no D gene is confidently identified. CDR3 sequence: CASSLGGVNQPQHF. The DNA sequence reads TGTGCCAGCAGCTTAGGCGGGGTCAATCAGCCCCAGCATTTT.